This T cell receptor beta chain is drawn from a study of blood T cell repertoires in COVID-19. The overall study: From the United States, Italy and Spain came samples of acute and convalescent COVID-19. The cDNA or gDNA used as material had been derived from T cells, B-cell-depleted T cells, or PBMCs.

Study members were between about 18 and 95 years old and lived in about two dozen US regions. Each participant's cohort was designated according to participant-reported clinical history. The assay was immunoSEQ multiplex PCR, and TCRdb's table has in-frame clones only and misses some. Of about 220,000 clones listed, around 88% were seen once; the top ten hold 2% to 2.5%. V dropped 0 bases and J dropped 8 bases, with 13 bases sitting between them. There are 14 residues in the CDR3. The clonotype originates from a woman aged 40 to 49 with acute COVID-19. The chain joins TRBV23-1 to TRBJ1-2; D remains ambiguous. TRBV23-1 is an ORF, and what it does is uncertain. Sequencing input: PBMCs or T cells enriched from blood (not recorded which). The CDR3 sequence is CASSQSERSGGYTF. CDR3 in DNA: TGCGCCAGCAGTCAATCGGAGCGGTCTGGGGGCTACACCTTC.